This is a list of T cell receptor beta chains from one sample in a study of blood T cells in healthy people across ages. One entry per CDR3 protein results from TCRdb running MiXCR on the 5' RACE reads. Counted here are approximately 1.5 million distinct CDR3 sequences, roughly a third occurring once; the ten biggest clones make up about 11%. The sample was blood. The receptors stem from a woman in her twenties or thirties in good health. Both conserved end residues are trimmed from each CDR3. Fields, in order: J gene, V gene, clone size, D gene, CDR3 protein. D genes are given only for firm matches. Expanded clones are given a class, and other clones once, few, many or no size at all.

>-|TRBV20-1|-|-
SARAAGDTYEQY
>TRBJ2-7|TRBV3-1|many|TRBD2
ASSRMTSGSSYEQY
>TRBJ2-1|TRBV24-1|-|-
ATSDFGSAGGDGQF
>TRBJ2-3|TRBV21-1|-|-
ASSSNSGEGTDTQY
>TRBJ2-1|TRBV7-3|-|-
ASSLMNTRSYNEQC
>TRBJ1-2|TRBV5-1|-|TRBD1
ASSLRGPGQGTYGYT
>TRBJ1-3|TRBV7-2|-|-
ASSLASRRSGNTIY
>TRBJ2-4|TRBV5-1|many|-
ASSIQGGGIQY
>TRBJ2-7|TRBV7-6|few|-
ASSPSSHYEQY
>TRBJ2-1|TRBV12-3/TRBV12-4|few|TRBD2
ASSLSSGSKQF
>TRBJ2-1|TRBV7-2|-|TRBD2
ACSWLAGGSSYNEQF
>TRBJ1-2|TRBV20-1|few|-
SARKAGSVYT
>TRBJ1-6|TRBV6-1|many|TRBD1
ASSTGAESSPLH
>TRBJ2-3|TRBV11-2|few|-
ASSLDTSRGTQY
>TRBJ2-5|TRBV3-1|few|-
ASSQGLTGDQETQY
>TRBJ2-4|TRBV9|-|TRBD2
ASSVEAGVREQY
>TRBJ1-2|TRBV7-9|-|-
ASSNMRLEGYGYT
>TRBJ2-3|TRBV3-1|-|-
ASSQVIGTDTQY
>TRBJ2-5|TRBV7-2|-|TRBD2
ASSLVMVAGGTQY
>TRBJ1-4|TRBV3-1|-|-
ASSAPGTHEKLF
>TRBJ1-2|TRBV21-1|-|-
ASSPSGDRGLSGYT
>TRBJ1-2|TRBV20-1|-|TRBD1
SARDRTGDYGYT
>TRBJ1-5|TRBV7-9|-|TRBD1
ASSPSGQGINQPQH
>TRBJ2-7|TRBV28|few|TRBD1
ASTRTGPYEQY
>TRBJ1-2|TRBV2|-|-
ASTEGSLLGYT
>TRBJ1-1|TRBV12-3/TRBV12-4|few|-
ATRAGLNTGAF
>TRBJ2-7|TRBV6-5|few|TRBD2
ASRRGTSFHEQY
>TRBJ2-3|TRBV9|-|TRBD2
ASSPAGLAGVDTQY
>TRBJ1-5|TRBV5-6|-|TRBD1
ASRTGTGEFNQPQH